This section outlines one T cell receptor beta chain sequence together with its context. It lacks a known antigen. Qualities for individual bases were not recorded, and no much larger clone is one base off. The trim is 1 base for V and 5 bases for J, with a gap of 14 bases between the germline ends. The germline V gene (reference sequence) gives CDR1 as SEHNR and CDR2 as FQNEAQ. From cysteine to phenylalanine, the CDR3 is 15 amino acids long. Just the 45-base CDR3 DNA is kept, in frame starting at base 1. The data derive from a study of T cells in Graves' hyperthyroidism and ophthalmopathy (dated by TCRdb to about 2019). Regarding the complete study: Peripheral blood samples were taken at initial diagnosis, before any treatment was given. TCR Vbeta CDR3 sequencing of some 140 peripheral blood samples (roughly 43 ophthalmopathy, roughly 72 hyperthyroidism and roughly 17 progressor patients) is reported in the paper. For training and testing, the 100 or so patients in the discovery cohort were randomly divided in a 7:3 ratio. After sampling, hyperthyroidism patients received methimazole starting at 30 mg daily, and ophthalmopathy patients received high-dose intravenous methylprednisolone. Prospective prediction of ophthalmopathy was tested in an independent validation cohort of approximately 19 hyperthyroidism patients and approximately 17 patients who later progressed to ophthalmopathy. The study also compared thyroid tissue and blood T-cell repertoires from 6 or 7 Graves' hyperthyroidism patients. A discovery cohort of about 96 patients, roughly 45 with Graves' ophthalmopathy and about 60 with stable Graves' hyperthyroidism, was used to find distinguishing TCR V-J signatures. Broad study findings and their caveats: Blood samples also contained most of the expanded thyroid clonotypes (frequency above 0.001), which suggests that blood repertoires may reflect thyroid immune responses. Sample size was not statistically predetermined, and investigators were not blinded to group allocation. In validation, the model predicted progression to ophthalmopathy with approximately 69% sensitivity and about 73% specificity, a median of about six months before onset. A model built on a 13 V-J signature distinguished ophthalmopathy from stable hyperthyroidism, reaching around 87% sensitivity and 81.08% specificity in cross-validation and 80%/75% in testing.

Amplification of TCR beta CDR3 regions was carried out from RNA transcripts. The TCR CDR3 was subjected to a first round of RT-PCR using the HTBI primer set and the Qiagen OneStep RT-PCR kit. Libraries were constructed in a second round of multiplex PCR, after which size selection and purification were performed. Sequencing of the libraries was done on an Illumina HiSeq2000 using paired-end 100 bp reads. The source study handled its data this way. SOAPnuke was used to process the raw data, throwing out any read that contained adapters or uncalled bases, had a mean Phred below 15, or lacked an exact constant-primer or identifier match. High-quality paired reads were merged using COPE v1.2.5, and each unique nucleotide sequence was defined as a clonotype. Clonotypes were aligned to IMGT TRBV, TRBD and TRBJ reference segments using MiTCR v1.1. Only V-J combinations with frequency above 0.0001, covering 99% to 99.2% of repertoires, were analysed. A TCS score was defined as the ratio between F50 (clonal expansion) and ExV (chaos), using BLOSUM62-based TCRdist between CDR3 peptides within each V-J. Welch's t-statistics and random forest reduced 500 to 550 V-J features to roughly 13, which were used in a naive Bayes classifier (R e1071). Using fastp trimming at Q25 and MiXCR clonotype assembly, TCRdb reanalyzed the public sequencing data and kept in-frame beta chains. Every distinct CDR3 protein forms one entry, paired with its most common genes and DNA. V and J calls and clone size were set by TCRdb, not the authors. The sample records 340,000 or so distinct CDR3 sequences, 15% to 20% of which are singletons. Approximately 49% of the sample is held by the ten biggest clonotypes.

Stable Graves' hyperthyroidism was defined as no progression to ophthalmopathy during 18 months of follow-up. Hyperthyroidism patients were aged 18 to 65 years and newly diagnosed, with disease duration of less than 2 months. Any patient with an uncontrolled infection, another autoimmune disease, pregnancy or lactation was excluded. Clinical symptoms, serum thyroxine and TRAb, thyroid ultrasound, and orbital computed tomography formed the basis for the diagnoses. PBMCs were isolated from about 10 ml of fresh peripheral blood by Ficoll-Paque density gradient centrifugation. Trizol reagent was used to extract total RNA, and RNA quality was then checked on an Agilent 2100 Bioanalyzer.

The sequence was obtained from a woman aged 45-65 years with Graves' hyperthyroidism. The sample taken for sequencing was blood. The chain links TRBV7-9 with TRBJ1-2; TRBD1 is a possible D gene, resting on 6 matching bases. The sequenced DNA: TGTGCCAGCAGCTTAGGCACAGGGAGGCTTTATGGCTACACCTTC. Translated, this gives CASSLGTGRLYGYTF.